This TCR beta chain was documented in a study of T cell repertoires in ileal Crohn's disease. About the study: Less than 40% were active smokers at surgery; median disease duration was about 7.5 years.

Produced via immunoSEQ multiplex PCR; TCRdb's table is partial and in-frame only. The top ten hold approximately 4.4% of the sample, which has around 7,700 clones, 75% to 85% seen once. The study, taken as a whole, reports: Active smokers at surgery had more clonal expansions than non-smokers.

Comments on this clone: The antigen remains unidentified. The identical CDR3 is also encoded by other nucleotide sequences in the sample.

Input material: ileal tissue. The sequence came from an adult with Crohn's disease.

The DNA for the CDR3 is TGTGCCAGCTCTCCTGGAGGAAGCTACGAGCAGTACTTC. It specifies CASSPGGSYEQYF. The chain is built from TRBV18 and TRBJ2-7; D may be TRBD2 (5 bases). The V gene lost 6 bases and the J gene lost 3 bases, with 12 bases spanning the gap. CDR3 length: 13 amino acids. Per the germline V gene, CDR1 is KGHSH and CDR2 is LQKENI. Based on the CDR3 plus reference TRBV18 and TRBJ2-7, the full variable domain is NAGVMQNPRHLVRRRGQEARLRCSPMKGHSHVYWYRQLPEEGLKFMVYLQKENIIDESGMPKERFSAEFPKEGPSILRIQQVVRGDSAAYFCASSPGGSYEQYFGPGTRLTVT.